Listed here is a single T cell receptor (beta chain). Its specificity is not known. The sample originates from a study of T-cell reconstitution after alpha-beta-depleted transplantation in children. Deletions cut 8 bases from V and 5 bases from J, with 12 bases between. The CDR3 length is 13 residues. From germline, CDR1 is KGHDR and CDR2 SFDVKD. Library preparation (for TCRbeta) was performed with unique molecular identifiers. TCRdb passed the PCR reads through MiXCR, listing each CDR3 protein once. Here the sample spans around 300,000 distinct CDR3 sequences, 23% being singletons. Overall study findings and caveats: As was reported, about two months after transplant, alpha-beta T cells came from several hundred expanded graft clones. One year after transplant, T-cell counts and diversity came mostly from newly produced T cells. Several patients had high TCRbeta diversity at day 60; it came from surviving recipient T cells and thymic progenitors.

The genes are TRBV24-1 and TRBJ2-1, with unresolved D. This specimen consisted of PBMCs, mostly from graft donor cells, obtained 180 days after TCRalphabeta/CD19-depleted stem cell transplant. This clonotype was sampled from a male patient under 18 who had a stem cell transplant for acute lymphoblastic leukemia, so the T cells may come from the graft donor. The CDR3 loop reads CATTGPPDNEQFF. The CDR3, as DNA: TGTGCCACCACCGGGCCCCCAGACAATGAGCAGTTCTTC.